Following are 17 T cell receptor beta chains from one sample sequenced in a study of blood T cell repertoires in COVID-19 (dated by TCRdb to about 2020). To prepare the library, the immunoSEQ multiplex PCR assay was applied. The table was pulled from immuneACCESS by TCRdb, which kept in-frame rearrangements only. Such tables lose some clones; where checked, under half of the loss comes from unresolved V genes, and the rest has no known cause. Counted in this sample were some 200,000 clones; around four fifths of them appeared once. The top ten constitute approximately 5% of the sample. Specimen: peripheral blood. The source of these receptors is a woman in her 70s with COVID-19, enrolled during active disease.

A few counts support this clone. The chain has TRBV30 and TRBJ2-1; D ambiguous. This CDR3 contains 13 residues. Trimming took off 3 bases at V and 0 bases at J, with 6 bases between the two ends. Germline CDR1 is GTSNPN and CDR2 is SVGIG (reference sequence). This CDR3 is CAWSMSSYNEQFF. The CDR3 coding sequence is TGTGCCTGGAGCATGAGCTCCTACAATGAGCAGTTCTTC.

The genes are TRBV28 and TRBJ2-7, with D tentatively TRBD1 (6 bases). Trimming removed 5 bases at V and 0 bases at J, with 14 bases between. The CDR3 has 15 residues. From germline, CDR1 is MDHEN and CDR2 SYDVKM. The CDR3 region has the DNA TGTGCCAGCAGTCAGACAGGAACTAGCTCCTACGAGCAGTACTTC. Its translation is CASSQTGTSSYEQYF.

The chain carries TRBV6-6 and TRBJ1-1; 8 nucleotides agree with TRBD1. CDR1 and CDR2 from the germline V gene are MNHNY and SVGAGI (reference sequence). The V gene end was trimmed by 2 bases and the J gene end by 3 bases; junction bases not matched to a gene: 2. The CDR3 is 14 residues long. This chain's CDR3 is CASSYIQGDTEAFF. CDR3 nucleotide sequence: TGTGCCAGCAGTTACATACAGGGGGACACTGAAGCTTTCTTT.

The rearrangement joins TRBV24-1 to TRBJ2-7, with D tentatively TRBD1 (5 bases). V was cut by 4 bases and J by 2 bases, with 14 bases left in between. This CDR3 has 15 residues. Germline V gene lookup returns CDR1 KGHDR and CDR2 SFDVKD. CDR3 sequence: CATSDPGQATYEQYF. The CDR3 region has the DNA TGTGCCACCAGTGACCCCGGACAAGCCACCTACGAGCAGTACTTC.

As DNA, the CDR3 is TGTGCCAGCAAATGGGACAGGGGGCGCAGGGGCTATGGCTACACCTTC. This codes for CASKWDRGRRGYGYTF. V and J are TRBV7-2 and TRBJ1-2; the match to TRBD1 covers 12 bases. Germline loops: CDR1 SGHTA, CDR2 FQGNSA. Trimming cost V 7 bases and J 4 bases; bases outside gene matches: 10. There are 16 residues in the CDR3.

The chain links TRBV10-3 to TRBJ2-7, with a possible D match to TRBD1 (6 bases). The CDR3 length is 13 residues. From germline, CDR1 is ENHRY and CDR2 SYGVKD. V was trimmed by 9 bases and J by 3 bases, leaving 15 bases between them. The CDR3 protein is CAIGTPGLYEQYF. In DNA, the CDR3 is TGTGCCATAGGGACACCTGGCCTCTACGAGCAGTACTTC.

V usage is TRBV28 and J usage is TRBJ1-5; 8 bases line up with TRBD1. Germline loops: CDR1 MDHEN, CDR2 SYDVKM. CDR3 size: 16 residues. The ends lost 3 bases at V and 3 bases at J; junction bases unmatched: 7. DNA for the CDR3: TGTGCCAGCAGTTTTAACAGGGGGGGATACAATCAGCCCCAGCATTTT. Residues: CASSFNRGGYNQPQHF.

J is TRBJ1-1 and V is TRBV19, with unresolved D. Germline assignment: CDR1 LNHDA and CDR2 SQIVND (reference sequence). The V end lost 1 base, the J end lost 8 bases, and 14 bases lay between the germline ends. The length of the CDR3 is 14 residues. DNA of the CDR3: TGTGCCAGTAGTATAGCCGGAAACCCGAGGGAAGCTTTCTTT. Protein: CASSIAGNPREAFF.

The CDR3 DNA reads as TGTGCCAGCATAGAGAGGGAGGGCACCTACGAGCAGTACTTC. This sequence encodes CASIEREGTYEQYF. The rearrangement links TRBV6-5 to TRBJ2-7; 7 positions match TRBD2. The CDR3 sequence is 14 residues long. J lost 2 bases, V lost 7 bases, and 8 bases had no gene match. Germline V lookup: CDR1 MNHEY, CDR2 SVGAGI.

The chain uses TRBV18 and TRBJ1-3; D is possibly TRBD1 (6 bases). This CDR3 comprises 16 residues. Trimming cost V 3 bases and J 0 bases, with 12 bases left between them. Germline V gene data show CDR1 as KGHSH and CDR2 as LQKENI. The CDR3 bases are TGTGCCAGCTCACCCAATGACAGGAGCTCTGGAAACACCATATATTTT. Amino acids: CASSPNDRSSGNTIYF.

The rearrangement uses TRBV6-1 and TRBJ1-5; D unclear. Trimming removed 1 base from V and 7 bases from J, with 14 bases in between. CDR1 MNHNS and CDR2 SASEGT come from the germline V gene. The CDR3 has 15 residues. The CDR3 DNA reads as TGTGCCAGCAGTGAAGAGATGAGGGAGTACCAGCCCCAGCATTTT. It translates to CASSEEMREYQPQHF.

This chain uses TRBV19 with TRBJ1-5, with D perhaps TRBD1 (6 bases). CDR3 size: 12 residues. V was trimmed by 9 bases and J by 5 bases, leaving 11 bases between them. The germline CDR1 and CDR2 sequences are LNHDA and SQIVND (reference sequence). Here the CDR3 reads CASTTGYQPQHF. For the CDR3, the DNA is TGTGCCAGCACAACAGGGTATCAGCCCCAGCATTTT.

The rearrangement uses TRBV7-8 and TRBJ1-1, with D hard to call. The CDR3 contains 15 residues. From germline, CDR1 is SGHVS and CDR2 FQNEAQ. V was cut by 2 bases and J by 4 bases, with 14 bases left in between. Written as DNA, the CDR3 is TGTGCCAGCAGCTTAAATCCGGCAGGACTCACTGAAGCTTTCTTT. As protein: CASSLNPAGLTEAFF.

The chain has TRBV28 and TRBJ2-7, with 8 bases aligning to TRBD1. Trimming cost V 4 bases and J 4 bases; bases outside gene matches: 6. Germline V CDR1 and CDR2: MDHEN, SYDVKM. CDR3 length: 14 residues. CDR3 amino acids: CASSSLTGAYEQYF. The CDR3 DNA reads as TGTGCCAGCAGTTCCCTGACAGGGGCGTACGAGCAGTACTTC.

The genes are TRBV21-1 and TRBJ2-2; TRBD2 was called by the table and not checked on the DNA. TRBV21-1 constitutes a pseudogene. The CDR3 contains 14 residues. The DNA of the CDR3 is TGTGCCAGTCCTCTCCGGGAACGGGCCGGGGAGCTGTTTTTT. It translates to CASPLRERAGELFF.

CDR3 loop: CASSPRQGGGELFF. CDR3 in DNA: TGTGCCAGTAGTCCCCGACAGGGGGGCGGGGAGCTGTTTTTT. The J gene is TRBJ2-2, the V gene TRBV19, with 9 bases identical to TRBD1. Germline V CDR1 and CDR2: LNHDA, SQIVND (reference sequence). This CDR3 spans 14 amino acids. The trim removed 5 bases at V and 7 bases at J, leaving 5 bases unmatched.

The rearrangement uses TRBV9 and TRBJ2-7; 10 nucleotides line up with TRBD1. V trimming: 3 bases; J trimming: 5 bases; junction bases outside the gene matches: 5. CDR1 SGDLS and CDR2 YYNGEE come from the germline V gene. This CDR3 is built from 14 residues. CDR3 in amino acids: CASSADRGSDEQYF. The CDR3 DNA reads TGTGCCAGCAGCGCGGACAGGGGGTCTGACGAGCAGTACTTC.